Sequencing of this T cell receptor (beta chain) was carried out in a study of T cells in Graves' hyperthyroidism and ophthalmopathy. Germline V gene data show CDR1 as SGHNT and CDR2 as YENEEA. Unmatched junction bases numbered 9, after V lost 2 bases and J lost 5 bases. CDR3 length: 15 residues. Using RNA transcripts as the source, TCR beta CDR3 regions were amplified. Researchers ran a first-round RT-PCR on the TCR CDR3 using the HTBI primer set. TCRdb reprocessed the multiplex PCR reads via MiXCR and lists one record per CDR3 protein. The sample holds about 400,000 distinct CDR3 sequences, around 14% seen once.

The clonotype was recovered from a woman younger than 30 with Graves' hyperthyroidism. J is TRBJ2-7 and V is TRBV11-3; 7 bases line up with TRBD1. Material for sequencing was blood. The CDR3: CASSLTGQAYNEQYF. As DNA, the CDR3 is TGTGCCAGCAGCTTAACTGGACAGGCGTACAACGAGCAGTACTTC.